The entry below describes one T cell receptor beta chain. Each sample had eight separate cDNA synthesis reactions. cDNA for TCRalpha and TCRbeta was amplified by nested PCRs of about 15 then 8 to 10 cycles. From the 5' RACE reads, TCRdb lists one entry per CDR3 protein and no DNA. The sample features 150,000 to 200,000 distinct CDR3 sequences, with 6% to 9.5% in its top ten. The CDR3 has 14 residues. The germline V gene has CDR1 SQVTM and CDR2 ANQGSEA. The data were taken from a study of monozygotic twins with inflammatory bowel disease. This TCR was recovered from a human donor with ulcerative colitis or Crohn's disease, or a healthy co-twin of an affected twin (not recorded which). This chain links TRBV29-1 with TRBJ1-1; TCRdb lists TRBD1, though no DNA is available to test this call. What was sequenced was blood. This CDR3 reads CSVARDRAGTEAFF.